The 27 T cell receptor beta chains in this list originate from one sample, sequenced in a study of T cells in pancreatic ductal adenocarcinoma. Some clones are missing from TCRdb's copy, which holds only in-frame ones; the method was immunoSEQ multiplex PCR. Of 16,000 or so clones in the sample, about 90% were seen once. No neoadjuvant therapy was given to the selected pancreatic ductal adenocarcinoma patients before their surgery. Sequencing was performed on PBMCs. All receptors come from a human donor with pancreatic ductal adenocarcinoma.

The gene calls are TRBV13 and TRBJ2-5, with TRBD1 matching over 10 bases. V gave up 2 bases and J gave up 2 bases; unmatched junction bases: 14. Germline CDR1 is PRHDT and CDR2 is FYEKMQ (reference sequence). The CDR3 contains 19 residues. CDR3 region: CASSLSDRGREGWQETQYF. For the CDR3, the DNA is TGTGCCAGCAGCTTAAGTGACAGGGGGCGCGAAGGTTGGCAAGAGACCCAGTACTTC.

The CDR3 here is CASSQSTTEAFF. For the CDR3, the DNA is TGTGCCAGCAGCCAATCCACTACTGAAGCTTTCTTT. The rearrangement links TRBV16 to TRBJ1-1; D call uncertain. The V end was cut by 0 bases, the J end by 5 bases, with 4 bases between. This CDR3 contains 12 residues. Germline CDR1 reads KGHSY; CDR2 reads FQNENV.

The rearrangement uses TRBV11-2 and TRBJ1-2, with 11 bases matching TRBD1. The CDR3 covers 15 residues. V lost 1 base, J lost 6 bases, and 4 bases stayed unmatched. CDR1 and CDR2 (germline): SGHAT, FQNNGV. CDR3 DNA: TGTGCCAGCAGCTTAGCTCAGGACAGGGGGCATGGCTACACCTTC. This translates into CASSLAQDRGHGYTF. The whole variable domain, filled in from reference TRBV11-2 and TRBJ1-2, reads EAGVAQSPRYKIIEKRQSVAFWCNPISGHATLYWYQQILGQGPKLLIQFQNNGVVDDSQLPKDRFSAERLKGVDSTLKIQPAKLEDSAVYLCASSLAQDRGHGYTFGSGTRLTVV.

V is TRBV7-8 and J is TRBJ1-1, with D possibly being TRBD1 (5 bases). The germline V gene has CDR1 SGHVS and CDR2 FQNEAQ. V shed 5 bases and J shed 0 bases, with 13 bases lying between them. The CDR3 loop spans 15 amino acids. The CDR3 here is CASSARGAMNTEAFF. CDR3 nucleotide sequence: TGTGCCAGCAGCGCGCGAGGGGCGATGAACACTGAAGCTTTCTTT. Drawing the rest from reference TRBV7-8 and TRBJ1-1, the complete variable domain is GAGVSQSPRYKVAKRGQDVALRCDPISGHVSLFWYQQALGQGPEFLTYFQNEAQLDKSGLPSDRFFAERPEGSVSTLKIQRTQQEDSAVYLCASSARGAMNTEAFFGQGTRLTVV.

This chain links TRBV7-9 with TRBJ1-1, with D uncertain. Germline V gene data show CDR1 as SEHNR and CDR2 as FQNEAQ (reference sequence). The V and J ends lost 5 bases and 0 bases respectively, with 7 bases between them. This CDR3 is built from 13 residues. The CDR3, as DNA: TGTGCCAGCAGCGCGCCAATGAACACTGAAGCTTTCTTT. This gives the protein CASSAPMNTEAFF.

This rearrangement joins TRBV4-1 to TRBJ2-3, with TRBD2 identical over 9 bases. The trim removed 4 bases at V and 1 base at J, leaving 15 bases unmatched. The CDR3 consists of 19 residues. Germline values: CDR1 MGHRA, CDR2 YSYEKL. The CDR3 coding sequence is TGCGCCAGCAGCCCACTGCCCACCGGGACTAGCTTTGGCACAGATACGCAGTATTTT. It codes for CASSPLPTGTSFGTDTQYF.

The chain recombines TRBV19 with TRBJ2-1; 11 positions agree with TRBD2. V trimming: 6 bases; J trimming: 5 bases; junction bases outside the gene matches: 3. CDR3 size: 14 residues. The germline CDR1 and CDR2 sequences are LNHDA and SQIVND (reference sequence). The CDR3 coding sequence is TGTGCCAGTAGGCGGGGACTAGCGGACAATGAGCAGTTCTTC. This codes for CASRRGLADNEQFF.

The chain combines TRBV5-6 with TRBJ1-2; D not resolved. Germline CDR1 SGHDT, CDR2 YYEEEE. This CDR3 is 12 amino acids long. V was trimmed by 6 bases and J by 3 bases, leaving 9 bases between them. CDR3 region: CASTVGDYGYTF. CDR3 bases: TGTGCCAGCACCGTTGGGGACTATGGCTACACCTTC.

This clone was seen just once. V and J are TRBV5-1 and TRBJ1-1, with D hard to call. The germline V gene encodes CDR1 SGHRS and CDR2 YFSETQ. V lost 0 bases to trimming and J lost 1 base, with 10 bases between them. CDR3 length: 15 amino acids. CDR3 coding DNA: TGCGCCAGCAGCTTGGAGGGCAGCTCGAACACTGAAGCTTTCTTT. Residues: CASSLEGSSNTEAFF.

The rearrangement links TRBV18 to TRBJ2-2, with 12 positions matching TRBD1. Germline V gene sequence: CDR1 KGHSH, CDR2 LQKENI. After removal of 3 bases from V and 3 bases from J, the junction contained 5 bases not matched to a gene. The CDR3 spans 17 residues. CDR3 coding DNA: TGTGCCAGCTCACCCCGGGACAGGGGGCTCGACACCGGGGAGCTGTTTTTT. Protein product: CASSPRDRGLDTGELFF.

This chain connects TRBV2 to TRBJ2-4; D unclear. The CDR3 contains 15 residues. The germline V gene has CDR1 SNHLY and CDR2 FYNNEI. Between the trimmed V and J ends, which lost 1 base and 1 base, there was a span of 8 bases. The CDR3 sequence: CASSEDGFAKNIQYF. The CDR3 DNA reads as TGTGCCAGCAGTGAAGATGGGTTTGCCAAAAACATTCAGTACTTC.

V and J are TRBV5-1 and TRBJ1-2; 8 nucleotides line up with TRBD1. V dropped 0 bases and J dropped 6; count of bases not matched to a gene: 4. The germline CDR1 and CDR2 sequences are SGHRS and YFSETQ. There are 14 residues in the CDR3. Here the CDR3 reads CASSLDRTGNGYTF. The CDR3 DNA sequence: TGCGCCAGCAGCTTGGATAGGACAGGGAATGGCTACACCTTC. Supplemented by reference TRBV5-1 and TRBJ1-2, the full variable domain reads KAGVTQTPRYLIKTRGQQVTLSCSPISGHRSVSWYQQTPGQGLQFLFEYFSETQRNKGNFPGRFSGRQFSNSRSEMNVSTLELGDSALYLCASSLDRTGNGYTFGSGTRLTVV.

The chain recombines TRBV5-6 with TRBJ2-3, with D unresolved. This CDR3 contains 15 residues. Germline lookup yields CDR1 SGHDT and CDR2 YYEEEE. The V gene lost 0 bases and the J gene lost 3 bases, with 11 bases spanning the gap. This CDR3 is CASSLAVGSTDTQYF. The CDR3 bases are TGTGCCAGCAGCTTGGCCGTAGGGTCGACAGATACGCAGTATTTT.

This clone was counted between two and nine times. The V call is TRBV14, the J call TRBJ2-1; 9 nucleotides match TRBD2. V gave up 1 base and J gave up 16 bases; unmatched junction bases: 8. This CDR3 has 13 residues. Germline V gene sequence: CDR1 SGHDN, CDR2 FVKESK. This CDR3 is CASSQVAEREVFF. CDR3 sequence (DNA): TGTGCCAGCAGCCAAGTAGCTGAGCGGGAGGTATTCTTC.

J is TRBJ1-5 and V is TRBV19; D ambiguous. The germline CDR1 and CDR2 sequences are LNHDA and SQIVND (reference sequence). CDR3 length equals 12 residues. V lost 9 bases to trimming and J lost 2 bases, with 8 bases between them. In nucleotides, the CDR3 is TGTGCCAGCGGGCTGGGCAATCAGCCCCAGCATTTT. Translated, it gives CASGLGNQPQHF. Together with reference TRBV19 and TRBJ1-5, the CDR3 gives the full variable domain: DGGITQSPKYLFRKEGQNVTLSCEQNLNHDAMYWYRQDPGQGLRLIYYSQIVNDFQKGDIAEGYSVSREKKESFPLTVTSAQKNPTAFYLCASGLGNQPQHFGDGTRLSIL.

The V call is TRBV19, the J call TRBJ2-1, with 15 bases lining up with TRBD2. CDR1 LNHDA and CDR2 SQIVND come from the germline V gene (reference sequence). The CDR3 loop spans 18 amino acids. After removal of 8 bases from V and 0 bases from J, the junction contained 8 bases not matched to a gene. CDR3 protein: CASSGGLAGGSSYNEQFF. Here the CDR3 DNA reads TGTGCCAGTTCGGGCGGACTAGCGGGGGGGAGCTCCTACAATGAGCAGTTCTTC.

The CDR3 nucleotides read TGTGCCAGCAGCTTAGCGGGGGGGCGCGCCTACAATGAGCAGTTCTTC. Amino acid sequence: CASSLAGGRAYNEQFF. The chain joins TRBV11-1 to TRBJ2-1; D might be TRBD2 (7 bases). Per the germline V gene, CDR1 is SGHAT and CDR2 is FQDESV (reference sequence). The CDR3 totals 16 residues. Trimming shortened V by 0 bases and J by 2 bases, and 11 bases separated the two germline ends. Combining the CDR3 with reference TRBV11-1 and TRBJ2-1 gives the whole variable domain EAEVAQSPRYKITEKSQAVAFWCDPISGHATLYWYRQILGQGPELLVQFQDESVVDDSQLPKDRFSAERLKGVDSTLKIQPAELGDSAMYLCASSLAGGRAYNEQFFGPGTRLTVL.

The rearrangement joins TRBV2 to TRBJ1-4; D remains ambiguous. CDR3 length: 14 residues. Germline CDR1 is SNHLY and CDR2 is FYNNEI. The V end lost 0 bases, the J end lost 8 bases, and 10 bases lay between the germline ends. CDR3: CASSEAVGSEKLFF. The CDR3 DNA reads TGTGCCAGCAGTGAAGCGGTGGGTAGCGAAAAACTGTTTTTT.

The chain joins TRBV30 to TRBJ1-2, with 9 bases lining up with TRBD1. J gave up 0 bases and V 5 bases, and 4 bases lay outside the gene matches. There are 14 residues in the CDR3. Germline V gene lookup returns CDR1 GTSNPN and CDR2 SVGIG (reference sequence). CDR3 in amino acids: CAWQDRGANYGYTF. Here the CDR3 DNA reads TGTGCCTGGCAGGACAGGGGCGCTAACTATGGCTACACCTTC. The full variable domain, its missing parts supplied by reference TRBV30 and TRBJ1-2, is SQTIHQWPATLVQPVGSPLSLECTVEGTSNPNLYWYRQAAGRGLQLLFYSVGIGQISSEVPQNLSASRPQDRQFILSSKKLLLSDSGFYLCAWQDRGANYGYTFGSGTRLTVV.

The CDR3 DNA reads as TGTGCCAGCAGCTTAGAACAGTATGGTTCACCCCTCCACTTT. It is translated as CASSLEQYGSPLHF. This sequence joins TRBV7-9 and TRBJ1-6, with no clear D. Germline CDR1 is SEHNR and CDR2 is FQNEAQ (reference sequence). The CDR3 is made up of 14 amino acids. V dropped 1 base and J dropped 9 bases, with 10 bases sitting between them.

This chain links TRBV4-3 with TRBJ2-1, with D perhaps TRBD2 (7 bases). Germline CDR1 reads LGHNA; CDR2 reads YSLEER. Between the trimmed V and J ends, which lost 0 bases and 4 bases, there was a span of 16 bases. CDR3 length equals 17 residues. The CDR3 DNA reads as TGCGCCAGCAGCCAAGATCTAGGGGGGGGGTTTTACAATGAGCAGTTCTTC. Amino acids: CASSQDLGGGFYNEQFF.

The chain couples TRBV5-6 to TRBJ2-3; D is uncertain. Germline loops: CDR1 SGHDT, CDR2 YYEEEE. The V end lost 0 bases, the J end lost 2 bases, and 10 bases lay between the germline ends. This CDR3 has 15 amino acids. The CDR3 nucleotides read TGTGCCAGCAGCTTGGCCAGTCAGTCCACAGATACGCAGTATTTT. This gives the protein CASSLASQSTDTQYF.

The J gene is TRBJ2-1, the V gene TRBV5-1; 10 bases agree with TRBD1. The CDR3 consists of 15 residues. Germline CDR1 SGHRS, CDR2 YFSETQ. With V trimmed by 4 bases and J by 2 bases, 3 bases remained unmatched. The CDR3 nucleotides read TGCGCCAGCAGCCTGGGACAGGGGACCTACAATGAGCAGTTCTTC. Its translation: CASSLGQGTYNEQFF.

This rearrangement joins TRBV7-9 to TRBJ2-7, with 10 bases identical to TRBD1. The V gene's germline CDR1 is SEHNR and CDR2 FQNEAQ (reference sequence). Losses at the gene ends were 5 bases for V and 0 bases for J; bases not matched to a gene: 10. The CDR3 has 17 amino acids. CDR3 protein: CASSPVGTGVHSYEQYF. The DNA of the CDR3 is TGTGCCAGCAGCCCGGTCGGGACAGGGGTCCACTCCTACGAGCAGTACTTC.

The V call is TRBV9, the J call TRBJ2-1; TRBD2 matches 7 bases. Germline V CDR1 and CDR2: SGDLS, YYNGEE. The CDR3 is made up of 17 amino acids. V gave up 4 bases and J gave up 1 base; unmatched junction bases: 11. The CDR3 sequence is CASSPRWGRGSYNEQFF. In DNA, the CDR3 is TGTGCCAGCAGCCCACGGTGGGGGAGGGGATCCTACAATGAGCAGTTCTTC.

The chain links TRBV9 to TRBJ1-1; D is possibly TRBD1 (5 bases). Germline assignment: CDR1 SGDLS and CDR2 YYNGEE. CDR3 length equals 15 residues. Trimming pared 0 bases from V and 1 base from J, leaving 10 bases between. Here the CDR3 reads CASSVVGTENTEAFF. The CDR3 nucleotides read TGTGCCAGCAGCGTAGTCGGGACGGAGAACACTGAAGCTTTCTTT.

V gene TRBV27 combines with J gene TRBJ1-6; 8 bases map to TRBD1. Germline V CDR1 and CDR2: MNHEY, SMNVEV (reference sequence). The CDR3 is made up of 17 amino acids. V was clipped by 4 bases and J by 4 bases; unmatched bases: 9. CDR3 DNA sequence: TGTGCCAGCAGTTCTACTCCGGGACAGGTGTATAATTCACCCCTCCACTTT. Its protein product is CASSSTPGQVYNSPLHF.